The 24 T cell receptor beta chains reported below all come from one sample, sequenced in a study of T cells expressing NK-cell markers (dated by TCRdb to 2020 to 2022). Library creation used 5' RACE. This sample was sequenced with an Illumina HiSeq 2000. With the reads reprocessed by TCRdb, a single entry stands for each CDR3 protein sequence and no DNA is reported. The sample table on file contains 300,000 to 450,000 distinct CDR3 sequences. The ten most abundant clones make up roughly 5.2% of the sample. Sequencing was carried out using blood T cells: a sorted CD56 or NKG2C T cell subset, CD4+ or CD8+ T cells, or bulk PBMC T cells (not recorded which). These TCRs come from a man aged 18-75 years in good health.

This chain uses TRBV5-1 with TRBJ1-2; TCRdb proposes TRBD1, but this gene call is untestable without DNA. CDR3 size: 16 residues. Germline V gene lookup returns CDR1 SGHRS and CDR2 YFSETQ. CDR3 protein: CASSRGGGGLLYGYTF.

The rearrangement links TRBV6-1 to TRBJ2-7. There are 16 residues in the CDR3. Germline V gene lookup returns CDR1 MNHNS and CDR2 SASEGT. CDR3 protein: CASRQTYHRGSYEQYF.

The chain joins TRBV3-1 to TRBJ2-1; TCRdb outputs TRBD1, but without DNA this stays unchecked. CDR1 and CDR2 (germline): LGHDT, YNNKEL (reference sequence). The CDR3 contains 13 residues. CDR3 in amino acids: CASGQGGINEQFF.

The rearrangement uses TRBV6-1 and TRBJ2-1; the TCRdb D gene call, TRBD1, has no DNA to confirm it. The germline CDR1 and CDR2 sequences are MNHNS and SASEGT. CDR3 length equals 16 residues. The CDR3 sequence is CASSRNTGLLGNEQFF.

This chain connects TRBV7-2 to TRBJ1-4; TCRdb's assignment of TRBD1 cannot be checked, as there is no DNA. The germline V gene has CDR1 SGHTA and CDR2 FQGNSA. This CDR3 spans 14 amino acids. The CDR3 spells CASRGQGRGEKLFF.

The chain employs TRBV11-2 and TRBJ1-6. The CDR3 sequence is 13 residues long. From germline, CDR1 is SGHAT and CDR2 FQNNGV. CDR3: CASSPRRESPLHF.

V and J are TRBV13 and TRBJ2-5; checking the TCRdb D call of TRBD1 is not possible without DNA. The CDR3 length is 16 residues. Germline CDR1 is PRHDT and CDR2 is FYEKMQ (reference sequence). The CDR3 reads CASSFRQGTLEETQYF.

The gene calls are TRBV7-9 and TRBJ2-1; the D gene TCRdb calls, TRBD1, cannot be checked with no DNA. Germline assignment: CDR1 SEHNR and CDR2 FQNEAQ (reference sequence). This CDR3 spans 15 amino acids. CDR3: CASSQRGGGRDEQFF.

CDR3 loop: CASSQAADAEAFF. The chain couples TRBV3-1 to TRBJ1-1. The CDR3 runs 13 residues. In germline, CDR1 is LGHDT, CDR2 YNNKEL (reference sequence). The full variable domain, rest sourced from reference TRBV3-1 and TRBJ1-1, is DTAVSQTPKYLVTQMGNDKSIKCEQNLGHDTMYWYKQDSKKFLKIMFSYNNKELIINETVPNRFSPKSPDKAHLNLHINSLELGDSAVYFCASSQAADAEAFFGQGTRLTVV.

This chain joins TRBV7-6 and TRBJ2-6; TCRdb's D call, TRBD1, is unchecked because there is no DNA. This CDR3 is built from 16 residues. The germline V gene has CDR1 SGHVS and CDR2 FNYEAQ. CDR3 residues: CASSLTGGAGANVLTF.

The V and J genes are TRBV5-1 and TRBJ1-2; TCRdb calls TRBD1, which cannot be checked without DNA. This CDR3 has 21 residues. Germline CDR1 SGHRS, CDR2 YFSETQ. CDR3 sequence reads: CASSLESNRATNPNPNYGYTF.

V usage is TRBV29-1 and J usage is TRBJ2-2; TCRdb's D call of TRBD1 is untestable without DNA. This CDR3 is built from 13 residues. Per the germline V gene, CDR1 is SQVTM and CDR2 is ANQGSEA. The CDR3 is CSVETRVGGELFF.

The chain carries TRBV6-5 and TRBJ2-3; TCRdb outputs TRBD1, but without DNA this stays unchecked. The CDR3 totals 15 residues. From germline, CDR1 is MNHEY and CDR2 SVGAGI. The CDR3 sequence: CASITEGGGTDTQYF.

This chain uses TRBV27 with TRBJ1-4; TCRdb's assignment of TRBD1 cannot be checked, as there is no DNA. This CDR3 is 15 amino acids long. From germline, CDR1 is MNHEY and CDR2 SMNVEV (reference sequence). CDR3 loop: CASSSIGTGEEKLFF.

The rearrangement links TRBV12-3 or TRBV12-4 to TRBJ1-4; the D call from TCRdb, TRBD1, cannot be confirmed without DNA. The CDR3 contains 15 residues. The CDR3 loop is CASSRTGVGGEKLFF.

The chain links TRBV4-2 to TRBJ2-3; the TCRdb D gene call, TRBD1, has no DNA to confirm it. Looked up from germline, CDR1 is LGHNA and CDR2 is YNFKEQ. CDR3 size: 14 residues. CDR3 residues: CASSHTGPTDTQYF.

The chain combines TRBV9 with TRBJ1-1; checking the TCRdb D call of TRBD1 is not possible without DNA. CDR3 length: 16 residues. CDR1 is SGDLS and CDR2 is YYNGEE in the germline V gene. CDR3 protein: CASSVALGQVNTEAFF.

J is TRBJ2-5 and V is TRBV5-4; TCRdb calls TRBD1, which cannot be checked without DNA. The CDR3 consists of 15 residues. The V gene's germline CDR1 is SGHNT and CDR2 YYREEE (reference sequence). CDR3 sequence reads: CASSSGTERKETQYF.

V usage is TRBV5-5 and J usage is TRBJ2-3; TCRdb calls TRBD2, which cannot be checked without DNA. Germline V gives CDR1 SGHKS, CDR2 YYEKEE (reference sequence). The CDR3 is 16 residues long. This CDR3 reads CASSPYGGLSTDTQYF.

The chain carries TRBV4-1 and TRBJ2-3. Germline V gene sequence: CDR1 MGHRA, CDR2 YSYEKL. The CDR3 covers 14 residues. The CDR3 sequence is CASSQDRMGDTQYF.

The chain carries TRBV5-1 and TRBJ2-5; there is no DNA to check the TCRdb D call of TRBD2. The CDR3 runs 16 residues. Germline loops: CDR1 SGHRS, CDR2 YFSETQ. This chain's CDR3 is CASRYYGAGGGETQYF.

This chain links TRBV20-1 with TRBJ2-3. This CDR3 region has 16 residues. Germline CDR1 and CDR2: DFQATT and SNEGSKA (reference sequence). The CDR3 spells CSASMSWRHLTDTQYF.

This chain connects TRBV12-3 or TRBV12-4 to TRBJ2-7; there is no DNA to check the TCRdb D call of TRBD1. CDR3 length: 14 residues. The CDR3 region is CASSLDYPRDEQYF.

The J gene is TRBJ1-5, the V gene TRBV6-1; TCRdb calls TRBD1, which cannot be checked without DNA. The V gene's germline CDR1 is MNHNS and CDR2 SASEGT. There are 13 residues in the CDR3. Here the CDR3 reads CASSGQGFQPQHF.